This T cell receptor beta chain was retrieved from a study of PD-1 blockade in classical Hodgkin lymphoma. Study-level points and caveats: CD4+ but not CD8+ TCR diversity rose significantly by C4D1.

The CDR3 totals 16 residues. Germline CDR1 is SGHTA and CDR2 is FQGNSA. After removal of 5 bases from V and 0 bases from J, the junction contained 3 bases not matched to a gene. Profiling relied on immunoSEQ multiplex PCR, and the TCRdb table lists in-frame clones only, not all of them. The sample has about 23,000 clones; roughly 84% are singletons. Only one count was recorded for this clone. No antigen is known for it. After autologous stem cell transplantation all patients relapsed, and prior brentuximab vedotin exposure differed between cohorts. Purification of CD4+ T cells from thawed PBMCs was performed via magnetic negative selection.

This chain connects TRBV7-2 to TRBJ2-5; 13 nucleotides match TRBD2. This specimen consisted of CD4+ T cells from blood, obtained at baseline. This TCR derives from a human donor with classical Hodgkin lymphoma. The DNA for the CDR3 is TGTGCCAGCAGCCAAGGACTAGCGGGGGACCAAGAGACCCAGTACTTC. Protein sequence: CASSQGLAGDQETQYF. Looking up the rest from reference TRBV7-2 and TRBJ2-5 gives the full variable domain: GAGVSQSPSNKVTEKGKDVELRCDPISGHTALYWYRQSLGQGLEFLIYFQGNSAPDKSGLPSDRFSAERTGGSVSTLTIQRTQQEDSAVYLCASSQGLAGDQETQYFGPGTRLLVL.